The clone carrying this TCR beta chain was detected only a few times. No antigen is known for it. This sample stems from a study of CD8+ T cells in alopecia areata. Study details: Those patients who were treated received oral tofacitinib, which was given at 5 to 10 mg twice daily for moderate-to-severe alopecia areata. Study outcomes and limitations: In blood and scalp, many expanded lesional clones persisted during tofacitinib.

CDR1 is SGHRS, CDR2 YFSETQ, per germline. CDR3 length: 14 residues. The germline V and J ends were trimmed by 0 bases and 2 bases, with 8 bases remaining between them. The treatment: oral pan-JAK inhibitor, 5-10 mg twice daily. Investigators isolated RNA and reverse transcribed it into cDNA to act as the sequencing template. Measured with immunoSEQ multiplex PCR; TCRdb has only the in-frame clones, and not every one. The sample has 140,000 to 150,000 clones, nearly 55% seen once; the top ten hold approximately 15%. This receptor was obtained from a human donor with alopecia areata. The sample consisted of CD8+ T cells sorted from blood, taken at week 4, from a patient treated with tofacitinib. The rearrangement uses TRBV5-1 and TRBJ1-1; no definite D call. CDR3 protein: CASSLANVNTEAFF. The CDR3 coding sequence is TGCGCCAGCAGCTTGGCCAATGTAAACACTGAAGCTTTCTTT.